This T cell receptor (beta chain) was retrieved from a study of cytomegalovirus exposure and HLA in healthy donors. General study points: Some V segments (TRBV6-2 and TRBV6-3 among them) were excluded as indistinguishable.

CDR1 is MNHNS, CDR2 SASEGT, per germline. V was trimmed by 1 base and J by 2 bases, leaving 15 bases between them. This CDR3 comprises 17 residues. 13 Jbeta primers and 60 Vbeta primers were used for the PCR. The protocol was immunoSEQ multiplex PCR, while the TCRdb copy is restricted to in-frame clones and leaves out a portion. The repertoire consists of about 190,000 clones, with over 70% occurring once and the leading ten covering less than 2%. This clone was seen once. The antigen remains unidentified. The chain employs TRBV6-1 and TRBJ1-3, with D unresolved. Sequencing input: PBMCs. The source is a man between 40 and 49 years old in good health and CMV-seropositive. CDR3 residues: CASSEEVWHRAGNTIYF. The CDR3 region has the DNA TGTGCCAGCAGTGAAGAAGTGTGGCACAGAGCTGGAAACACCATATATTTT.